One and the same sample provided the 10 T cell receptor beta chains below, sequenced in a study of preoperative IRX-2 immunotherapy in early breast cancer. TCRdb's table, derived via immunoSEQ multiplex PCR, lists solely in-frame clones and lacks some. Of 25,000 to 30,000 clones listed, 82% are singletons. The sample's treatment: preoperative locoregional IRX-2 cytokine immunotherapy. Sampling was performed from a patient treated with IRX-2 immunotherapy. Receptors originate from a human donor with breast cancer.

On this clone itself: The germline gene is not matched at one end of the junction; a read error may be the cause. The chain combines TRBV7-8 with TRBJ2-2; TRBD2 might be the D (6 bases). Germline-derived CDR1 and CDR2 are SGHVS and FQNEAQ. The CDR3 is 14 residues long. CDR3 coding DNA: TGTGCCAGCAGCTTAGGGACTACTACCGAGGAGCTGTTTTTT. Its protein is CASSLGTTTEELFF. Variable domain in full (rest from reference TRBV7-8 and TRBJ2-2): GAGVSQSPRYKVAKRGQDVALRCDPISGHVSLFWYQQALGQGPEFLTYFQNEAQLDKSGLPSDRFFAERPEGSVSTLKIQRTQQEDSAVYLCASSLGTTTEELFFGEGSRLTVL.

V gene TRBV5-1 combines with J gene TRBJ2-2; 9 bases are shared with TRBD1. Germline V lookup: CDR1 SGHRS, CDR2 YFSETQ. This CDR3 region has 17 residues. J was trimmed by 9 bases and V by 4 bases; bases with no gene match: 16. CDR3: CASSPGQGRFSGRELFF. CDR3 DNA: TGCGCCAGCAGCCCAGGACAGGGGAGGTTTTCCGGCAGGGAGCTGTTTTTT.

The CDR3 region is CASSPLGQGNEKLFF. CDR3 nucleotide sequence: TGTGCCAGCTCACCACTGGGACAGGGTAACGAAAAACTGTTTTTT. This chain links TRBV18 with TRBJ1-4, with 9 bases that match TRBD1. The CDR3 extends over 15 amino acids. Germline CDR1 KGHSH, CDR2 LQKENI. The ends lost 1 base at V and 8 bases at J; junction bases unmatched: 5.

This chain joins TRBV28 and TRBJ2-1; 9 bases are shared with TRBD2. The CDR3 is made up of 13 amino acids. The germline CDR1 and CDR2 sequences are MDHEN and SYDVKM. The ends lost 6 bases at V and 7 bases at J; junction bases unmatched: 4. Here the CDR3 reads CASRAGGGNEQFF. CDR3 nucleotide sequence: TGTGCCAGCAGAGCGGGGGGCGGGAATGAGCAGTTCTTC. Together with reference TRBV28 and TRBJ2-1, the CDR3 gives the full variable domain: DVKVTQSSRYLVKRTGEKVFLECVQDMDHENMFWYRQDPGLGLRLIYFSYDVKMKEKGDIPEGYSVSREKKERFSLILESASTNQTSMYLCASRAGGGNEQFFGPGTRLTVL.

The chain combines TRBV6-8 with TRBJ2-7, with 8 bases identical to TRBD2. J was trimmed by 4 bases and V by 8 bases; bases with no gene match: 4. The germline gives CDR1 MNHGY, CDR2 SAAAGT. The CDR3 runs to 12 residues. The chain's CDR3 is CASASGRYEQYF. Written as DNA, the CDR3 is TGTGCCAGCGCTAGCGGGCGGTACGAGCAGTACTTC.

The CDR3 DNA sequence: TGTGCCAGCAGCCAAGGTGGACTACAGGAAGATACGCAGTATTTT. Encoded protein: CASSQGGLQEDTQYF. The chain links TRBV11-3 to TRBJ2-3; maybe TRBD2 (6 bases). The CDR3 is 15 residues long. CDR1 and CDR2 from the germline V gene are SGHNT and YENEEA. The V gene lost 5 bases and the J gene lost 5 bases, with 17 bases spanning the gap. Using reference TRBV11-3 and TRBJ2-3 for the parts outside the CDR3, the full variable domain is EAGVVQSPRYKIIEKKQPVAFWCNPISGHNTLYWYLQNLGQGPELLIRYENEEAVDDSQLPKDRFSAERLKGVDSTLKIQPAELGDSAVYLCASSQGGLQEDTQYFGPGTRLTVL.

CDR3 residues: CASSYSLQGGYEQFF. The CDR3, as DNA: TGTGCCAGCAGTTACTCGCTACAGGGGGGATATGAGCAGTTCTTC. The rearrangement joins TRBV6-8 to TRBJ2-1; 8 nucleotides line up with TRBD1. With 0 bases clipped from V and 8 bases from J, the junction kept 6 bases outside the gene matches. The CDR3 runs to 15 residues. Germline CDR1 and CDR2: MNHGY and SAAAGT.

V usage is TRBV7-7 and J usage is TRBJ1-2; D perhaps matches TRBD1 (5 bases). Per germline, CDR1 SSHAT and CDR2 FNYEAQ (reference sequence). The CDR3 sequence is 15 residues long. Trimming left V 7 bases short and J 5 bases short, with 20 bases between. The CDR3 sequence: CASTLRGGSEYGYTF. The CDR3 nucleotides are TGTGCCAGCACCCTCCGGGGGGGGAGCGAGTATGGCTACACCTTC.

This clone appeared a few times. V gene TRBV30 combines with J gene TRBJ1-1; the D is unclear. The CDR3 consists of 13 residues. In germline, CDR1 is GTSNPN, CDR2 SVGIG (reference sequence). Between the trimmed V and J ends, which lost 0 bases and 9 bases, there was a span of 14 bases. The CDR3 loop reads CAWSVKQRPKAFF. The CDR3 DNA sequence: TGTGCCTGGAGTGTTAAACAGAGGCCCAAAGCTTTCTTT.

The chain has TRBV7-1 and TRBJ1-1, with D uncertain. TRBV7-1 is an ORF for which the function is uncertain. The CDR3 is 15 amino acids. V was shortened by 4 bases and J by 1 base, with 13 bases between the two germline ends. This CDR3 is CASSLVLVGNTEAFF. The CDR3 DNA follows: TGTGCCAGCAGCTTAGTTTTGGTCGGGAACACTGAAGCTTTCTTT.